This T cell receptor beta chain was identified during a study of shared clonotypes between healthy human individuals. As for the study in general: Each donor's CD4 naive and CD4 memory cells filled three plates apiece, CD8 naive two, and CD8 memory one. The study's findings and limits: Although depth was large, rarefaction showed that sequencing of the sorted subsets was incomplete. Of the naive CD4 clonotypes, around 5.2% were shared across a handful of donors.

Measured with immunoSEQ multiplex PCR; TCRdb has only the in-frame clones, and not every one. This table has a few hundred thousand clones, around 86% appearing once. Of note for this clone: What it binds is not known.

The authors combined CD45RO+ cells with CCR7-negative CD45RA+ TemRA cells as CD8 memory. V was pared by 5 bases and J by 4 bases, with 3 bases of the junction left unmatched. The CDR3 has 13 residues. CDR1 ENHRY and CDR2 SYGVKD come from the germline V gene. This TCR derives from a man between 18 and 29 years old in good health. What was sequenced was memory CD8+ T cells sorted from blood. As to subset: CD45RO+ cells pooled with CCR7-negative TemRA cells. The chain has TRBV10-3 and TRBJ2-7, with 9 bases aligning to TRBD1. For the CDR3, the DNA is TGTGCCATCAGTTGGGACAGGGAATACGAGCAGTACTTC. This sequence encodes CAISWDREYEQYF.